Below are 25 T cell receptor beta chains sequenced from a single sample in a study of blood T cell repertoires in COVID-19. Profiled with immunoSEQ multiplex PCR; TCRdb holds only in-frame clones, not every one. Here the sample spans 250,000 or so clones, about 88% being singletons. Sample: peripheral blood. The receptors here all came from a woman aged 55-70 years with COVID-19, enrolled during active disease.

This chain links TRBV28 with TRBJ2-2; weak D call: TRBD2 (6 bases). The CDR3 is 16 amino acids. Germline V gene sequence: CDR1 MDHEN, CDR2 SYDVKM. Between the trimmed V and J ends, which lost 2 bases and 5 bases, there was a span of 15 bases. The CDR3 sequence: CASSLTGLMETGELFF. For the CDR3, the DNA is TGTGCCAGCAGTTTAACGGGACTGATGGAAACCGGGGAGCTGTTTTTT.

The chain combines TRBV19 with TRBJ2-3; 10 bases line up with TRBD2. With 7 bases clipped from V and 0 bases from J, the junction kept 4 bases outside the gene matches. The germline CDR1 and CDR2 sequences are LNHDA and SQIVND (reference sequence). This CDR3 contains 15 residues. The CDR3 coding sequence is TGTGCCAGTAAGAGGACTAGCGGTAGCACAGATACGCAGTATTTT. Translation: CASKRTSGSTDTQYF.

The CDR3 loop is CASTGRTDWNSPLHF. In nucleotides, the CDR3 is TGTGCCAGCACTGGGCGGACAGATTGGAATTCACCCCTCCACTTT. V usage is TRBV6-5 and J usage is TRBJ1-6; possible D gene TRBD1, 6 bases. The germline V gene has CDR1 MNHEY and CDR2 SVGAGI. The CDR3 is 15 residues long. Trimming took 7 bases from V and 7 from J, leaving 17 bases between them.

The genes are TRBV19 and TRBJ2-3, with a possible D match to TRBD1 (5 bases). CDR3 length equals 14 residues. The germline V gene has CDR1 LNHDA and CDR2 SQIVND (reference sequence). V lost 6 bases to trimming and J lost 6 bases, with 16 bases between them. The CDR3 region has the DNA TGTGCCAGTAGGGACCCAGGGAACGGCGATACGCAGTATTTT. Translation gives CASRDPGNGDTQYF.

The rearrangement uses TRBV19 and TRBJ1-1, with D perhaps TRBD1 (6 bases). CDR3 length equals 14 residues. Trimming took off 5 bases at V and 6 bases at J, with 16 bases between the two ends. Germline V gene lookup returns CDR1 LNHDA and CDR2 SQIVND (reference sequence). CDR3 in DNA: TGTGCCAGTAGTTCTAGACCAGGGGAATCTGAAGCTTTCTTT. This codes for CASSSRPGESEAFF.

This clone was picked up one time. The genes are TRBV12-1 and TRBJ2-3; whether TRBD2, the table's D call, matches the DNA was not checked. TRBV12-1 is given as a pseudogene. The CDR3 has 14 amino acids. The CDR3 DNA is TGTGCCAGCAGCTTAAGGGGGGAGGGAGATACGCAGTATTTT. Its translation: CASSLRGEGDTQYF.

This clone was detected once. The chain has TRBV6-1 and TRBJ1-5; a possible D gene is TRBD1 (6 bases). CDR3 length: 14 amino acids. Trimming pared 0 bases from V and 11 bases from J, leaving 14 bases between. Germline V gene sequence: CDR1 MNHNS, CDR2 SASEGT. The CDR3 DNA reads TGTGCCAGCAGTGAAGCACAGGGAGGGGTGGCCCAGCATTTT. Amino acids: CASSEAQGGVAQHF.

The chain recombines TRBV6-5 with TRBJ1-2, with 8 positions matching TRBD1. With V trimmed by 5 bases and J by 2 bases, 4 bases remained unmatched. CDR3 size: 14 residues. Germline CDR1 MNHEY, CDR2 SVGAGI. DNA of the CDR3: TGTGCCAGCAGTCCACGGACAGGGAACTATGGCTACACCTTC. Protein: CASSPRTGNYGYTF.

The V call is TRBV5-5, the J call TRBJ2-1, with TRBD2 matching 13 bases. Germline assignment: CDR1 SGHKS and CDR2 YYEKEE (reference sequence). CDR3 length: 19 residues. With V trimmed by 4 bases and J by 1 base, 11 bases remained unmatched. DNA of the CDR3: TGTGCCAGCAGCCTTGCAAGGGGACTAGCGGGATTGTCCTACAATGAGCAGTTCTTC. Its protein is CASSLARGLAGLSYNEQFF.

This clone was recorded a few times. The rearrangement joins TRBV5-1 to TRBJ2-5, with 7 bases fitting TRBD1. The CDR3 covers 14 residues. V lost 5 bases and J lost 2; bases outside the gene matches: 6. Germline values: CDR1 SGHRS, CDR2 YFSETQ. CDR3 bases: TGCGCCAGCAGGGTGGGACAGACACAAGAGACCCAGTACTTC. Its translation: CASRVGQTQETQYF.

V usage is TRBV2 and J usage is TRBJ2-7; 7 bases map to TRBD2. Germline V gene data show CDR1 as SNHLY and CDR2 as FYNNEI. With 5 bases clipped from V and 2 bases from J, the junction kept 9 bases outside the gene matches. This CDR3 comprises 15 residues. CDR3 nucleotide sequence: TGTGCCAGCAGTAAAGAAGCGGGGCAAACCTACGAGCAGTACTTC. Translated, it gives CASSKEAGQTYEQYF.

The chain couples TRBV19 to TRBJ2-1; TRBD2 matches at 12 bases. The V gene end was trimmed by 1 base and the J gene end by 0 bases; junction bases not matched to a gene: 16. Germline CDR1 is LNHDA and CDR2 is SQIVND (reference sequence). The CDR3 sequence is 22 residues long. The CDR3 nucleotides read TGTGCCAGTAGTATAGCTGCATACCCCGGGACTAGCGGGTGGAGCTCCTACAATGAGCAGTTCTTC. This translates into CASSIAAYPGTSGWSSYNEQFF.

The chain recombines TRBV19 with TRBJ2-1, with 12 bases that match TRBD2. V lost 9 bases, J lost 7 bases, and 7 bases stayed unmatched. The CDR3 consists of 14 residues. Per the germline V gene, CDR1 is LNHDA and CDR2 is SQIVND (reference sequence). The CDR3 sequence: CASRTSGNPNEQFF. The CDR3 nucleotides are TGTGCCAGCAGGACTAGCGGGAATCCGAATGAGCAGTTCTTC.

In this sample, this clone turned up a few times. The chain employs TRBV5-6 and TRBJ2-7; no clear D gene. This CDR3 spans 13 amino acids. Germline V gives CDR1 SGHDT, CDR2 YYEEEE. Trimming removed 4 bases from V and 3 bases from J, with 11 bases in between. CDR3 sequence (DNA): TGTGCCAGCAGCCGATGGGCAGGCTACGAGCAGTACTTC. This sequence encodes CASSRWAGYEQYF. Looking up the rest from reference TRBV5-6 and TRBJ2-7 gives the full variable domain: DAGVTQSPTHLIKTRGQQVTLRCSPKSGHDTVSWYQQALGQGPQFIFQYYEEEERQRGNFPDRFSGHQFPNYSSELNVNALLLGDSALYLCASSRWAGYEQYFGPGTRLTVT.

The chain carries TRBV6-6 and TRBJ1-2; D is possibly TRBD1 (5 bases). Trimming cost V 0 bases and J 8 bases, with 7 bases left between them. The V gene's germline CDR1 is MNHNY and CDR2 SVGAGI (reference sequence). The CDR3 is made up of 12 amino acids. The CDR3 loop is CASSYSGPGYTF. The CDR3 DNA sequence: TGTGCCAGCAGTTACTCGGGGCCCGGCTACACCTTC.

The J gene is TRBJ1-5, the V gene TRBV2; D perhaps matches TRBD1 (6 bases). The CDR3 has 13 residues. Germline V gene sequence: CDR1 SNHLY, CDR2 FYNNEI. V lost 3 bases and J 5 bases, leaving 8 bases between the germline ends. The CDR3 DNA reads TGTGCCAGCAGTGACAGGGGTGATCAGCCCCAGCATTTT. Residues: CASSDRGDQPQHF.

A single count supports this clone. V and J are TRBV7-2 and TRBJ2-1; possible D gene TRBD1, 5 bases. Germline CDR1 reads SGHTA; CDR2 reads FQGNSA. The CDR3 is made up of 14 amino acids. With 1 base removed from V and 10 bases from J, the gap between germline ends came to 14 bases. CDR3 protein: CASSLDSGSAEQFF. CDR3 coding DNA: TGTGCCAGCAGCTTAGATTCAGGGTCAGCGGAGCAGTTCTTC.

The chain couples TRBV9 to TRBJ1-6; unclear D gene. V lost 4 bases and J lost 0, with 14 bases in between. The CDR3 sequence is 17 residues long. Germline CDR1 reads SGDLS; CDR2 reads YYNGEE. The CDR3 protein is CASSPEAGSSYNSPLHF. In DNA, the CDR3 is TGTGCCAGCAGCCCAGAGGCGGGGAGCTCCTATAATTCACCCCTCCACTTT. The entire variable domain, with the rest obtained from reference TRBV9 and TRBJ1-6, is as follows: DSGVTQTPKHLITATGQRVTLRCSPRSGDLSVYWYQQSLDQGLQFLIQYYNGEERAKGNILERFSAQQFPDLHSELNLSSLELGDSALYFCASSPEAGSSYNSPLHFGNGTRLTVT.

The rearrangement uses TRBV5-1 and TRBJ2-7; maybe TRBD1 (6 bases). The CDR3 runs 12 residues. V dropped 4 bases and J dropped 2 bases, with 7 bases sitting between them. In germline, CDR1 is SGHRS, CDR2 YFSETQ. CDR3 nucleotides: TGCGCCAGCAGCCAGGGGACCTACGAGCAGTACTTC. It codes for CASSQGTYEQYF.

The rearrangement uses TRBV5-4 and TRBJ2-3; 9 bases fit TRBD2. CDR3 length equals 13 residues. The ends lost 5 bases at V and 3 bases at J; junction bases unmatched: 1. Germline V gene lookup returns CDR1 SGHNT and CDR2 YYREEE (reference sequence). This chain's CDR3 is CASSSGRTDTQYF. CDR3 nucleotides: TGTGCCAGCAGTAGCGGGAGAACAGATACGCAGTATTTT.

CDR3 residues: CASSLGQAAYEQYF. The CDR3 region has the DNA TGTGCCAGCAGCTTGGGACAGGCCGCCTACGAGCAGTACTTC. The chain carries TRBV5-5 and TRBJ2-7; a weak D match, TRBD1 (6 bases). Germline loops: CDR1 SGHKS, CDR2 YYEKEE (reference sequence). V lost 0 bases to trimming and J lost 2 bases, with 9 bases between them. The CDR3 consists of 14 residues.

J is TRBJ1-2 and V is TRBV24-1; no firm D call. This CDR3 has 13 amino acids. Germline V gene data show CDR1 as KGHDR and CDR2 as SFDVKD. Trimming stripped 7 bases from V and 8 bases from J, with 16 bases between. The CDR3 coding sequence is TGTGCCACCAGCCAGCCCCCTTCAGGCGGCTACACCTTC. Translation: CATSQPPSGGYTF.

The chain has TRBV3-1 (or the pseudogene TRBV3-2) and TRBJ1-3; 8 bases fit TRBD1. The CDR3 totals 15 residues. Germline values: CDR1 LGHDT, CDR2 YNNKEL (reference sequence). The V and J ends lost 4 bases and 4 bases, in that order; junction bases with no gene match: 6. CDR3 sequence: CASSLRTGSGNTIYF. DNA of the CDR3: TGTGCCAGCAGCCTTCGGACAGGGTCAGGAAACACCATATATTTT.

The chain recombines TRBV7-3 with TRBJ2-3; tentatively, D is TRBD2 (6 bases). Germline assignment: CDR1 SGHTA and CDR2 FQGTGA. The CDR3 runs to 14 residues. Trimming pared 1 base from V and 8 bases from J, leaving 13 bases between. The chain's CDR3 is CASSLRVVGGTQYF. The CDR3 coding sequence is TGTGCCAGCAGCTTAAGGGTGGTCGGGGGTACGCAGTATTTT.

V usage is TRBV19 and J usage is TRBJ1-6; the D gene is possibly TRBD1 (6 bases). Germline V gene data show CDR1 as LNHDA and CDR2 as SQIVND (reference sequence). The CDR3 has 14 amino acids. V was cut by 6 bases and J by 7 bases, with 13 bases left in between. CDR3 loop: CASRKGEANSPLHF. In DNA form, the CDR3 reads TGTGCCAGTAGGAAGGGGGAAGCAAATTCACCCCTCCACTTT.